This T cell receptor (beta chain) is drawn from a study of blood T cell repertoires in COVID-19. Sequenced by immunoSEQ multiplex PCR; TCRdb stores in-frame clones only, minus some. The sample lists roughly 100,000 clones; around nine tenths were seen once. Germline assignment: CDR1 MGHRA and CDR2 YSYEKL. The length of the CDR3 is 15 residues. V lost 5 bases and J 5 bases, leaving 13 bases between the germline ends. V is TRBV4-1 and J is TRBJ1-6, with D perhaps matching TRBD1 (6 bases). Sequencing was performed on peripheral blood. The clonotype comes from a woman aged 65 to 85 with acute or convalescent COVID-19. CDR3 bases: TGCGCCAGCAGCTTCGCCCGACAGGATAATTCACCCCTCCACTTT. The encoded protein is CASSFARQDNSPLHF.